The clone carrying this T cell receptor beta chain came up once. Antigen specificity is unknown. This PCR relied on a set of 60 Vbeta primers and 13 Jbeta primers. TCRdb's table, derived via immunoSEQ multiplex PCR, lists solely in-frame clones and lacks some. The sample records 190,000 or so clones, 80% being singletons. There are 13 residues in the CDR3. The germline V gene encodes CDR1 ENHRY and CDR2 SYGVKD. The ends were cut back, 2 bases at V and 5 bases at J, with 7 bases in the middle. The data were taken from a study of cytomegalovirus exposure and HLA in healthy donors. Findings of the study overall: Presence/absence analysis assumed near-uniform sequencing depth across donors. When the data were analyzed later, several of the most significant clusters appeared to be linked to common viral pathogens. Most TCR sequences were seen very rarely across donors, but some public TCRs occurred in many.

The material sequenced was PBMCs. This TCR derives from a boy aged 5-17 years in good health and CMV-seronegative. The chain carries TRBV10-3 and TRBJ2-1; possible D gene TRBD1, 6 bases. The CDR3 DNA follows: TGTGCCATCAGTGAGGGACAGAACAATGAGCAGTTCTTC. Translation gives CAISEGQNNEQFF.